This TCR beta chain emerged from a study of T cell repertoires in cytomegalovirus infection. TCRdb re-analysed the reads in MiXCR, keeping a single row per CDR3 protein. This table has approximately 400,000 distinct CDR3 sequences, under 40% appearing once. CDR3 length: 15 residues. Trimming at V came to 6 bases and at J to 3 bases, leaving 11 bases not matched to a gene. As to this clonotype: A read error is possible here, since a much larger clone lies one base away.

Sequencing input: PBMCs. This sequence was found in a human donor in good health (CMV status not recorded). Some clones in this sample may be carry-over from other donors' samples. The rearrangement uses TRBV12-3 or TRBV12-4 and TRBJ2-7; 7 positions agree with TRBD1. The CDR3 spells CASSQRDSPCYEQYF. The DNA of the CDR3 is TGTGCCAGCAGCCAGAGGGACAGTCCCTGCTACGAGCAGTACTTC.